One T cell receptor (beta chain) is described in this entry. What it recognizes is unknown. This entry is derived from a study of T cell clonotyping in hematopoietic cell transplantation. Study-wide results and caveats: Pathologically expanded recipient clonotypes increased progressively from day 30 to day 180 as diversity fell.

Only in-frame clones appear in the TCRdb table, and some are missing; sequencing was by immunoSEQ multiplex PCR. Here the sample spans fewer than 20,000 clones, 70% to 75% being singletons. Sequenced input: peripheral blood mononuclear cells. The origin of this receptor is a woman between 55 and 75 years old in good health. Some clones in this sample may be carry-over from other donors' samples.

CDR3 protein: CASSQAGRVTDTQYF. CDR3 nucleotide sequence: TGTGCCAGCAGCCAAGCGGGGAGAGTGACAGATACGCAGTATTTT. This rearrangement joins TRBV14 to TRBJ2-3; maybe TRBD2 (5 bases). The CDR3 is made up of 15 amino acids. V lost 1 base and J 3 bases, leaving 11 bases between the germline ends. CDR1 SGHDN and CDR2 FVKESK come from the germline V gene.